This T cell receptor beta chain stems from a study of cytomegalovirus exposure and HLA in healthy donors. The germline CDR1 and CDR2 sequences are SGHTA and FQGTGA. This CDR3 region has 16 residues. Unmatched junction bases numbered 8, after V lost 1 base and J lost 5 bases. Primers included in the PCR were 60 Vbeta and 13 Jbeta primers. Clones were sequenced by immunoSEQ multiplex PCR, and TCRdb holds only the in-frame ones, with some missing. The table records 150,000 to 200,000 clones, 80% of them present only once. General study findings and limits: The availability of immune exposure information extended only to CMV serostatus. Being productive about 87% or about 30% of the time was typical of most TCR beta V segments in an earlier analysis.

This clone came up a few times. Its antigen is still unknown. This sequence joins TRBV7-3 and TRBJ2-5; 9 nucleotides agree with TRBD2. This clonotype originated in a middle-aged woman in good health and CMV-seronegative. Material: PBMCs. CDR3 loop: CASSLMGGGAFETQYF. The CDR3 DNA is TGTGCCAGCAGCTTAATGGGCGGGGGGGCTTTTGAGACCCAGTACTTC.